One and the same sample provided the 20 T cell receptor beta chains below, sequenced in a study of STAT5B mutations in CD4+ large granular lymphocyte leukemia (dated by TCRdb to between 2021 and 2024). The library was obtained by the immunoSEQ multiplex PCR assay. The clones in this table, taken by TCRdb from immuneACCESS, are in-frame only. Not every clone is retained; where verified, under half of the shortfall comes from an unresolved V gene, and the cause of the rest is unknown. For this sample there are around 30,000 clones; just under 75% appear just once. Approximately 0.99% of the sample is held by the ten biggest clonotypes. The specimen sequenced was CD4+ T cells from blood buffy coats. These receptors originate from a human donor in good health.

V usage is TRBV11-3 and J usage is TRBJ1-1; 7 bases are a match to TRBD1. V trimming: 4 bases; J trimming: 1 base; junction bases outside the gene matches: 6. The CDR3 consists of 15 residues. Germline V gene sequence: CDR1 SGHNT, CDR2 YENEEA. CDR3: CASSWQGDPNTEAFF. CDR3 DNA sequence: TGTGCCAGCAGCTGGCAGGGGGACCCGAACACTGAAGCTTTCTTT. The full variable domain, completed using reference TRBV11-3 and TRBJ1-1, is EAGVVQSPRYKIIEKKQPVAFWCNPISGHNTLYWYLQNLGQGPELLIRYENEEAVDDSQLPKDRFSAERLKGVDSTLKIQPAELGDSAVYLCASSWQGDPNTEAFFGQGTRLTVV.

The chain combines TRBV6-1 with TRBJ2-3; 8 bases are shared with TRBD1. Per germline, CDR1 MNHNS and CDR2 SASEGT. CDR3 length equals 13 residues. After removal of 3 bases from V and 9 bases from J, the junction contained 5 bases not matched to a gene. CDR3 region: CASSEDRVGTQYF. DNA of the CDR3: TGTGCCAGCAGTGAGGACAGGGTAGGAACGCAGTATTTT.

The chain links TRBV9 to TRBJ2-3; 7 nucleotides line up with TRBD2. J lost 1 base, V lost 4 bases, and 12 bases had no gene match. The CDR3 has 17 residues. Germline V CDR1 and CDR2: SGDLS, YYNGEE. For the CDR3, the DNA is TGTGCCAGCAGCCCCCGACGGGGGGAAAAGGGCACAGATACGCAGTATTTT. Its translation: CASSPRRGEKGTDTQYF.

The V and J genes are TRBV28 and TRBJ2-3; perhaps D is TRBD1 or TRBD2 (5 bases each). The CDR3 is 14 amino acids. V lost 5 bases, J lost 4 bases, and 13 bases lay in between. CDR1 and CDR2 from the germline V gene are MDHEN and SYDVKM. The CDR3 region is CASSLGRGSDTQYF. DNA of the CDR3: TGTGCCAGCAGTCTTGGCCGGGGCTCAGATACGCAGTATTTT.

This sequence joins TRBV19 and TRBJ1-2; 11 nucleotides line up with TRBD1. V gave up 7 bases and J gave up 5 bases; unmatched junction bases: 6. Germline V gene data show CDR1 as LNHDA and CDR2 as SQIVND (reference sequence). The CDR3 extends over 14 amino acids. The CDR3 bases are TGTGCCAGTACCCGGGACAGGGGGGAATATGGCTACACCTTC. It is translated as CASTRDRGEYGYTF.

The chain uses TRBV27 and TRBJ1-6; 7 nucleotides line up with TRBD1. Germline CDR1 is MNHEY and CDR2 is SMNVEV (reference sequence). The CDR3 is 15 residues long. The trim removed 6 bases at V and 13 bases at J, leaving 15 bases unmatched. CDR3 sequence: CASSLNGQVFSPLHF. In nucleotides, the CDR3 is TGTGCCAGCAGCCTAAACGGACAGGTATTTTCGCCCCTCCACTTT.

The gene calls are TRBV27 and TRBJ2-1, with a weak D call TRBD1 (6 bases). Trimming took 6 bases from V and 7 from J, leaving 13 bases between them. CDR1 and CDR2 (germline): MNHEY, SMNVEV (reference sequence). CDR3 length: 13 residues. CDR3: CASRDSWPNEQFF. CDR3 nucleotide sequence: TGTGCCAGCAGGGACAGTTGGCCTAATGAGCAGTTCTTC.

The V and J genes are TRBV28 and TRBJ2-7, with D maybe TRBD2 (7 bases). Germline CDR1 reads MDHEN; CDR2 reads SYDVKM. The CDR3 extends over 16 amino acids. Deletions cut 4 bases from V and 1 base from J, with 17 bases between. CDR3 protein: CASSSPRGARSYEQYV. The CDR3 DNA reads as TGTGCCAGCAGTTCCCCCCGGGGGGCGCGGTCCTACGAGCAGTACGTC.

The V and J genes are TRBV6-6 and TRBJ2-3; D gene ambiguous. Trimming stripped 4 bases from V and 1 base from J, with 6 bases between. The CDR3 has 13 residues. Germline V gene sequence: CDR1 MNHNY, CDR2 SVGAGI (reference sequence). This chain's CDR3 is CASSSPGTDTQYF. The CDR3 DNA follows: TGTGCCAGCAGTTCTCCAGGCACAGATACGCAGTATTTT.

The CDR3 spells CASRERDQPQHF. CDR3 in DNA: TGTGCCAGCAGGGAAAGAGATCAGCCCCAGCATTTT. The chain is built from TRBV25-1 and TRBJ1-5; D gene uncertain. Trimming took 6 bases from V and 5 from J, leaving 8 bases between them. Germline loops: CDR1 MGHDK, CDR2 SYGVNS. The CDR3 covers 12 residues.

V gene TRBV6-1 combines with J gene TRBJ2-5; D is unresolved. The CDR3 is made up of 14 amino acids. The germline gives CDR1 MNHNS, CDR2 SASEGT. Trimming removed 3 bases from V and 5 bases from J, with 13 bases in between. In DNA, the CDR3 is TGTGCCAGCAGTGAGGGCTGGTCTGGGGAGACCCAGTACTTC. This codes for CASSEGWSGETQYF.

Details on this clone: Other DNA sequences in the sample encode the same CDR3. The rearrangement uses TRBV4-3 and TRBJ2-1; 11 bases map to TRBD1. The trim removed 4 bases at V and 5 bases at J, leaving 4 bases unmatched. The CDR3 sequence is 15 residues long. Germline-derived CDR1 and CDR2 are LGHNA and YSLEER. In DNA, the CDR3 is TGCGCCAGCAGCCTCCGGGACAGGGGGAACAATGAGCAGTTCTTC. Translating it yields CASSLRDRGNNEQFF.

The rearrangement links TRBV4-2 to TRBJ2-3; the match to TRBD1 covers 10 bases. Germline V gene sequence: CDR1 LGHNA, CDR2 YNFKEQ. J lost 3 bases, V lost 4 bases, and 4 bases had no gene match. The CDR3 totals 15 residues. CDR3 nucleotides: TGTGCCAGCAGCCCAAGGACAGGGGGGACAGATACGCAGTATTTT. This encodes CASSPRTGGTDTQYF.

The rearrangement links TRBV6-5 to TRBJ2-1, with a weak D call TRBD2 (6 bases). Germline values: CDR1 MNHEY, CDR2 SVGAGI. Trimming removed 5 bases from V and 9 bases from J, with 11 bases in between. The CDR3 runs to 12 residues. In DNA, the CDR3 is TGTGCCAGCAGTCCCGCGGGGTTTGAGCAGTTCTTC. The encoded protein is CASSPAGFEQFF.

This clone was counted once. The J gene is TRBJ1-3, the V gene TRBV19; 7 bases map to TRBD1. The junction had 8 bases not matched to a gene; V was cut back by 6 bases and J by 0 bases. The V gene's germline CDR1 is LNHDA and CDR2 SQIVND (reference sequence). This CDR3 is 16 amino acids long. The CDR3 bases are TGTGCCAGTAGGAAGCGGACAGGCCTCTCTGGAAACACCATATATTTT. Its translation is CASRKRTGLSGNTIYF.

The rearrangement uses TRBV5-1 and TRBJ2-1; D perhaps matches TRBD2 (5 bases). The germline V gene has CDR1 SGHRS and CDR2 YFSETQ. With 4 bases removed from V and 2 bases from J, the gap between germline ends came to 10 bases. The CDR3 is made up of 14 amino acids. CDR3 region: CASSKDSTYNEQFF. In DNA form, the CDR3 reads TGCGCCAGCAGCAAGGACTCTACCTACAATGAGCAGTTCTTC.

The chain links TRBV29-1 to TRBJ2-1, with D possibly matching TRBD2 (6 bases). CDR3 size: 14 residues. V dropped 3 bases and J dropped 0 bases, with 9 bases sitting between them. The germline CDR1 and CDR2 sequences are SQVTM and ANQGSEA. The CDR3 is CSVDRGSSYNEQFF. The DNA for the CDR3 is TGCAGCGTTGACCGGGGGAGCTCCTACAATGAGCAGTTCTTC.

The chain joins TRBV5-5 to TRBJ1-3; D possibly corresponds to TRBD1 (5 bases). The germline V gene has CDR1 SGHKS and CDR2 YYEKEE (reference sequence). V gave up 4 bases and J gave up 1 base, with 9 bases separating them. CDR3 length: 14 residues. CDR3 sequence: CASSTRVSGNTIYF. The CDR3 region has the DNA TGTGCCAGCAGCACCAGGGTTTCTGGAAACACCATATATTTT.

This chain links TRBV7-2 with TRBJ2-1; unclear D gene. This CDR3 is 15 amino acids long. Trimming shortened V by 1 base and J by 5 bases, and 12 bases separated the two germline ends. Germline loops: CDR1 SGHTA, CDR2 FQGNSA. Here the CDR3 reads CASSLDKGVHNEQFF. In DNA, the CDR3 is TGTGCCAGCAGCTTAGATAAGGGTGTGCACAATGAGCAGTTCTTC.

This clone was observed once. This chain links TRBV27 with TRBJ2-2, with TRBD2 matching 8 bases. Trimming cost V 6 bases and J 1 base; bases outside gene matches: 13. The CDR3 length is 18 residues. Germline V gene sequence: CDR1 MNHEY, CDR2 SMNVEV (reference sequence). The CDR3 loop is CASRQDIAGTRNTGELFF. CDR3 nucleotide sequence: TGTGCCAGCAGGCAGGACATTGCCGGGACTAGGAACACCGGGGAGCTGTTTTTT.